Each of the 24 T cell receptor beta chains below was sequenced from the same sample in a study of blood T cell repertoires in COVID-19. The method was immunoSEQ multiplex PCR; TCRdb's version includes in-frame clones alone and lacks a portion of them. Of about 190,000 clones in the sample, 80% to 90% were seen once. Sequenced: peripheral blood. Receptors originate from a woman between 18 and 30 years old who had recovered from COVID-19.

This sequence joins TRBV5-1 and TRBJ2-5; D remains ambiguous. The CDR3 spans 13 residues. The V end lost 4 bases, the J end lost 5 bases, and 12 bases lay between the germline ends. Germline V gene sequence: CDR1 SGHRS, CDR2 YFSETQ. CDR3 coding DNA: TGCGCCAGCAGCCTCCGGAGTGAGGAGACCCAGTACTTC. Its translation: CASSLRSEETQYF.

This sequence joins TRBV11-2 and TRBJ2-7, with TRBD1 matching 8 bases. The CDR3 spans 15 residues. The germline gives CDR1 SGHAT, CDR2 FQNNGV. J lost 0 bases, V lost 3 bases, and 4 bases had no gene match. The CDR3 DNA reads as TGTGCCAGCAGCTTCGGACAGGGTAGCTCCTACGAGCAGTACGTC. Amino acid sequence: CASSFGQGSSYEQYV.

J is TRBJ2-7 and V is TRBV18, with 9 nucleotides matching TRBD1. This CDR3 has 13 amino acids. The trim removed 5 bases at V and 4 bases at J, leaving 3 bases unmatched. Germline CDR1 reads KGHSH; CDR2 reads LQKENI. CDR3 amino acids: CASSSGQGYEQYV. The CDR3 DNA sequence: TGTGCCAGCTCATCGGGACAGGGTTACGAGCAGTACGTC.

V is TRBV21-1 and J is TRBJ2-5; TRBD2, as called in the table, went unchecked against the DNA. TRBV21-1 represents a pseudogene. The CDR3 sequence is 13 residues long. This CDR3 is CASSKAGEETQYF. The DNA for the CDR3 is TGTGCCAGCAGCAAAGCGGGAGAAGAGACCCAGTACTTC.

The table lists this clone with a few counts. CDR3 in amino acids: CAWSGAGGKNTEAFF. The CDR3 DNA reads TGTGCCTGGAGTGGGGCAGGGGGGAAGAACACTGAAGCTTTCTTT. This sequence joins TRBV30 and TRBJ1-1; TRBD1 aligns across 7 bases. CDR1 is GTSNPN, CDR2 SVGIG, per germline (reference sequence). J gave up 1 base and V 1 base, and 6 bases lay outside the gene matches. The CDR3 contains 15 residues.

The chain uses TRBV7-3 and TRBJ2-1, with D possibly TRBD2 on 6 matching bases. V lost 1 base and J 0 bases, leaving 19 bases between the germline ends. The germline V gene encodes CDR1 SGHTA and CDR2 FQGTGA. The length of the CDR3 is 19 residues. Written as DNA, the CDR3 is TGTGCCAGCAGCTTAATGGCCCCGAGACCCGGGGGCTCCTACAATGAGCAGTTCTTC. Its translation is CASSLMAPRPGGSYNEQFF.

V gene TRBV9 combines with J gene TRBJ2-3; 8 positions match TRBD2. The CDR3 is 15 amino acids. Trimming took 1 base from V and 0 from J; bases not matched to a gene: 1. CDR1 and CDR2 (germline): SGDLS, YYNGEE. The CDR3 DNA reads as TGTGCCAGCAGCGTAATAGCGGGGAGCACAGATACGCAGTATTTT. Amino acids: CASSVIAGSTDTQYF.

V is TRBV27 and J is TRBJ2-3; 13 bases are shared with TRBD2. Germline CDR1 is MNHEY and CDR2 is SMNVEV (reference sequence). The CDR3 is made up of 17 amino acids. The ends lost 8 bases at V and 0 bases at J; junction bases unmatched: 8. DNA of the CDR3: TGTGCCAGCTTAGGACTAGCGGGGGACCCTAGCACAGATACGCAGTATTTT. Its protein is CASLGLAGDPSTDTQYF.

V gene TRBV6-5 combines with J gene TRBJ2-2, with D maybe TRBD1 (5 bases). The germline V gene has CDR1 MNHEY and CDR2 SVGAGI. Between the trimmed V and J ends, which lost 5 bases and 1 base, there was a span of 11 bases. This CDR3 contains 15 residues. In DNA form, the CDR3 reads TGTGCCAGCAGTACCGACAGCAGGAACACCGGGGAGCTGTTTTTT. Translating gives CASSTDSRNTGELFF.

The chain is built from TRBV5-1 and TRBJ2-7, with 9 nucleotides matching TRBD1. Germline assignment: CDR1 SGHRS and CDR2 YFSETQ. The CDR3 is 14 amino acids. Germline trimming cut 2 bases from V and 4 bases from J; bases unmatched to any gene: 4. The DNA for the CDR3 is TGCGCCAGCAGCTTAGGACAGGGGCCGTACGAGCAGTACGTC. Amino acid sequence: CASSLGQGPYEQYV.

Here the CDR3 DNA reads TGCGCCAGCAGCTTGGGCAGGGGAAGGGCCTATGGCTACACCTTC. Its protein product is CASSLGRGRAYGYTF. The chain recombines TRBV5-1 with TRBJ1-2, with D possibly being TRBD1 (6 bases). Germline V gene sequence: CDR1 SGHRS, CDR2 YFSETQ. V dropped 0 bases and J dropped 4 bases, with 13 bases sitting between them. The CDR3 covers 15 residues.

The rearrangement joins TRBV5-1 to TRBJ2-7; 11 bases map to TRBD2. The CDR3 consists of 15 residues. V lost 0 bases, J lost 4 bases, and 3 bases stayed unmatched. Germline-derived CDR1 and CDR2 are SGHRS and YFSETQ. CDR3 DNA sequence: TGCGCCAGCAGCTTGGATGGGACTAGCGGATACGAGCAGTACTTC. Amino acids: CASSLDGTSGYEQYF.

This chain joins TRBV6-2 or TRBV6-3 and TRBJ2-7; D uncertain. Trimming took 2 bases from V and 5 from J, leaving 13 bases between them. Germline V lookup: CDR1 MNHEY, CDR2 SVGEGT. The CDR3 spans 14 residues. CDR3 amino acids: CASSYLGETHEQYV. In DNA form, the CDR3 reads TGTGCCAGCAGTTACCTCGGAGAAACCCACGAGCAGTACGTC.

This sequence joins TRBV12-3 or TRBV12-4 and TRBJ1-3; D not resolved. V gave up 7 bases and J gave up 4 bases, with 11 bases separating them. The CDR3 runs 13 residues. The CDR3 nucleotides are TGTGCCAGCAAAGAAAGCCCGGGAAACACCATATATTTT. Translating it yields CASKESPGNTIYF.

This chain links TRBV27 with TRBJ1-2; no definite D call. The CDR3 consists of 12 residues. V lost 7 bases, J lost 4 bases, and 10 bases lay in between. Germline V CDR1 and CDR2: MNHEY, SMNVEV (reference sequence). CDR3 coding DNA: TGTGCCAGCATGGAGCGGGGCTATGGCTACACCTTC. Translation gives CASMERGYGYTF.

The chain joins TRBV7-9 to TRBJ1-5; D gene unclear. CDR3 length equals 14 residues. In germline, CDR1 is SEHNR, CDR2 FQNEAQ (reference sequence). The V end lost 5 bases, the J end lost 9 bases, and 17 bases lay between the germline ends. CDR3 sequence reads: CASSPIGSVGPQHF. The CDR3 region has the DNA TGTGCCAGCAGCCCCATTGGGAGCGTGGGGCCCCAGCATTTT.

This clone has a single count. The J gene is TRBJ2-3, the V gene TRBV18; 7 positions agree with TRBD1. CDR3 length: 14 amino acids. Per germline, CDR1 KGHSH and CDR2 LQKENI. With 2 bases clipped from V and 3 bases from J, the junction kept 2 bases outside the gene matches. Written as DNA, the CDR3 is TGTGCCAGCTCACCAGCAGGGGGTACAGATACGCAGTATTTT. Residues: CASSPAGGTDTQYF.

This chain links TRBV5-1 with TRBJ1-1, with 8 bases fitting TRBD1. Germline loops: CDR1 SGHRS, CDR2 YFSETQ. The CDR3 consists of 12 residues. The ends lost 3 bases at V and 7 bases at J; junction bases unmatched: 2. The CDR3, as DNA: TGCGCCAGCAGCTCAACAGGGGGTGAAGCTTTCTTT. Its protein is CASSSTGGEAFF.

CDR3 residues: CASSYEGQGAGELFF. CDR3 sequence (DNA): TGCGCCAGCAGTTATGAGGGACAGGGGGCCGGGGAGCTGTTTTTT. This chain links TRBV5-1 with TRBJ2-2; 11 bases match TRBD1. J was trimmed by 6 bases and V by 5 bases; bases with no gene match: 6. This CDR3 comprises 15 residues. The V gene's germline CDR1 is SGHRS and CDR2 YFSETQ.

V usage is TRBV29-1 and J usage is TRBJ2-2; a possible D gene is TRBD1 (5 bases). V lost 6 bases, J lost 1 base, and 15 bases lay in between. Germline V lookup: CDR1 SQVTM, CDR2 ANQGSEA. The CDR3 spans 15 residues. CDR3 residues: CSVAQGAVNTGELFF. The CDR3 DNA is TGCAGCGTGGCTCAAGGGGCGGTGAACACCGGGGAGCTGTTTTTT.

The V gene is TRBV29-1, the J gene TRBJ1-2; possible D gene TRBD1, 6 bases. The ends were cut back, 7 bases at V and 0 bases at J, with 15 bases in the middle. The CDR3 has 14 residues. Germline CDR1 is SQVTM and CDR2 is ANQGSEA. CDR3: CSGGTGWANYGYTF. The CDR3 DNA sequence: TGCAGCGGGGGTACAGGGTGGGCTAACTATGGCTACACCTTC.

The CDR3 here is CAISESGTPLAGGLNEQFF. The CDR3 nucleotides read TGTGCCATCAGTGAGTCTGGGACACCACTAGCGGGAGGGCTCAATGAGCAGTTCTTC. This chain connects TRBV10-3 to TRBJ2-1, with 13 bases identical to TRBD2. The CDR3 totals 19 residues. Germline assignment: CDR1 ENHRY and CDR2 SYGVKD. V dropped 0 bases and J dropped 6; count of bases not matched to a gene: 11.

The genes are TRBV6-2 or TRBV6-3 and TRBJ1-3; 7 positions match TRBD1. Germline assignment: CDR1 MNHEY and CDR2 SVGEGT. This CDR3 contains 14 residues. Unmatched junction bases numbered 1, after V lost 2 bases and J lost 3 bases. CDR3 DNA: TGTGCCAGCAGTTACGACAGGGTTGGAAACACCATATATTTT. This sequence encodes CASSYDRVGNTIYF.

The V and J genes are TRBV11-1 and TRBJ2-3; no definite D call. V dropped 2 bases and J dropped 2 bases, with 5 bases sitting between them. The CDR3 is 13 residues long. Germline CDR1 is SGHAT and CDR2 is FQDESV (reference sequence). CDR3 residues: CASSLPPTDTQYF. The DNA for the CDR3 is TGTGCCAGCAGCTTACCTCCCACAGATACGCAGTATTTT.